The clone carrying this T cell receptor (beta chain) appeared many times. Antigen specificity is unknown. Any gene name here is a mouse gene name. The read gets to within 3 residues of the CDR3 end, and the germline J gene fills in the rest. cDNA reverse transcribed from extracted RNA served as the sequencing template. TCRdb keeps only in-frame clones here, not all; method: immunoSEQ multiplex PCR. The sample presents about 9,000 clones, none singletons. Combined cutaneous lymph node cells underwent sorting by CD4, CD8alpha, NKG2D, NKG2ACE and additional markers. The data are from a study of CD8+ T cells in alopecia areata. Overall study: C3H/HeJ donors with spontaneous alopecia, about 6-12 months old, supplied skin grafts to approximately 6-10-week-old female C3H/HeJ mice.

The length of the CDR3 is 15 residues. Trimming cost V 0 bases and J 3 bases, with 7 bases left between them. In germline, CDR1 is NSHNY, CDR2 SYGAGN. Study results and limitations: It was less clear whether patients shared TCRs than it was in mice, possibly because of HLA.

The rearrangement links TRBV13-1 to TRBJ1-6; no firm D call. TRBJ1-6 is an open reading frame, and its role is uncertain. The receptor was derived from a C3H/HeJ mouse with alopecia areata. The strain is characterized by the MHC haplotype H2-k. The sequencing input was CD8+ T cells sorted from a lymph node. The part of the CDR3 DNA that was read is TGTGCCAGCAGTGATGCACAATTCTATAATTCGCCC. Encoded protein: CASSDAQFYNSP. From start to end, the CDR3 is CASSDAQFYNSPLYF.